The clone carrying this TCR beta chain was recorded many times. Antigen unknown. The record originates from a study of regulatory T cells in long-lasting Graves disease. Study conclusions and caveats: Persistent patients shared more public clonotypes (about 2,700) than new patients (more than 900). Newly diagnosed disease favored TRBV20-1 and TRBJ2-1 over persistent disease.

Time point of the sample: persistent/refractory GD, antithyroid drugs over 5 years with positive TRAb. Extracted RNA from PBMCs served as the source of the TCR library. Patients with Graves' disease were diagnosed by American Thyroid Association guidelines. This CDR3 region has 15 residues. Trimming at V came to 1 base and at J to 6 bases, leaving 6 bases not matched to a gene. CDR1 SGHTA and CDR2 FQGNSA come from the germline V gene. CDR3 regions were amplified by Arm-PCR using iRepertoire HTBI primers to build TCR beta libraries. Authors' processing steps: Overall, samples carried approximately 60 TRBV and around 15 TRBJ segments. Each CDR3 protein is one row after TCRdb ran MiXCR on the multiplex PCR reads. The V and J calls and clone size are TCRdb's, not the authors'. The table has 350,000 to 450,000 distinct CDR3 sequences, more than 20% seen once.

This clonotype was sampled from a female donor with Graves disease. The specimen comprised peripheral blood mononuclear cells (PBMCs), sampled when the disease was refractory, from a patient treated with antithyroid drugs. The chain has TRBV7-2 and TRBJ1-2, with 9 bases matching TRBD1. The CDR3 sequence: CASSLVTGGANGYTF. The DNA of the CDR3 is TGTGCCAGCAGCTTAGTTACAGGGGGCGCAAATGGCTACACCTTC.